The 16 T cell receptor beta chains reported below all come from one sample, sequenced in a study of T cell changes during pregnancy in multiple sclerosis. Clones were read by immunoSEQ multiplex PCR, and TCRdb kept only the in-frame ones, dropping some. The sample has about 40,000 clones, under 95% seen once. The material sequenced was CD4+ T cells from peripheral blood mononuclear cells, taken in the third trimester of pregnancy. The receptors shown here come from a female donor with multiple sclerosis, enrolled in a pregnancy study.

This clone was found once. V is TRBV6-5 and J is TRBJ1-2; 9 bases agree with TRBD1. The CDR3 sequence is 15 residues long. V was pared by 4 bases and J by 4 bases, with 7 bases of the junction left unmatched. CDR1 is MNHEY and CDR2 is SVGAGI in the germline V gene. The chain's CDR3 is CASSSPDRGVYGYTF. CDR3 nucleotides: TGTGCCAGCAGTTCCCCAGACAGGGGGGTCTATGGCTACACCTTC.

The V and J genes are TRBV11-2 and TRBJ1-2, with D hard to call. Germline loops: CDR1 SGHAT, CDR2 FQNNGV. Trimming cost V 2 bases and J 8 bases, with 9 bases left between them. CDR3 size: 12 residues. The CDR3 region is CASSLPLGGYTF. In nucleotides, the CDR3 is TGTGCCAGCAGCTTACCACTAGGGGGCTACACCTTC.

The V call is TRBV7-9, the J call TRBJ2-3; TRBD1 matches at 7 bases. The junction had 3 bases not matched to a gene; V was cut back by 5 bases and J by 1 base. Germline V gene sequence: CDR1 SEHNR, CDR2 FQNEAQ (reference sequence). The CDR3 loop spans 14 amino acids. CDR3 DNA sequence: TGTGCCAGCAGCGTTGACAGGGGCACAGATACGCAGTATTTT. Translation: CASSVDRGTDTQYF.

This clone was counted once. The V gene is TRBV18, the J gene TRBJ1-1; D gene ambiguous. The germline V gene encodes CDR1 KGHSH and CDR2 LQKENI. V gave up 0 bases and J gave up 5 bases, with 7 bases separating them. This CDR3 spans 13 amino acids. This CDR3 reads CASSPPSVTEAFF. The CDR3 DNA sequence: TGTGCCAGCTCACCACCGAGTGTTACTGAAGCTTTCTTT. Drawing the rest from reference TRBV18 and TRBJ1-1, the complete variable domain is NAGVMQNPRHLVRRRGQEARLRCSPMKGHSHVYWYRQLPEEGLKFMVYLQKENIIDESGMPKERFSAEFPKEGPSILRIQQVVRGDSAAYFCASSPPSVTEAFFGQGTRLTVV.

The DNA for the CDR3 is TGTGCCAGCAGTGCTAGGACAGGGGGGGGTGAGACCCAGTACTTC. It codes for CASSARTGGGETQYF. The chain employs TRBV2 and TRBJ2-5; 10 positions agree with TRBD1. The CDR3 covers 15 residues. J lost 5 bases, V lost 4 bases, and 7 bases had no gene match. Germline CDR1 and CDR2: SNHLY and FYNNEI.

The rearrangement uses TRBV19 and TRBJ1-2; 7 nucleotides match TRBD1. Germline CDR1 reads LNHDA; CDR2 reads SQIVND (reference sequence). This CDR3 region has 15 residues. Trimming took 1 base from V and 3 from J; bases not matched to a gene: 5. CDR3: CASSIGEGQDYGYTF. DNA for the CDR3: TGTGCCAGTAGTATAGGGGAAGGACAGGACTATGGCTACACCTTC.

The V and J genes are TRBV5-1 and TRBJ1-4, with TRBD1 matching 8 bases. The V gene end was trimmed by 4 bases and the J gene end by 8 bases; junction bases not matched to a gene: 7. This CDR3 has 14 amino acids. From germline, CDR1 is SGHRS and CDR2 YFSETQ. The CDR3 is CASSTTGATEKLFF. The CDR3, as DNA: TGCGCCAGCAGCACGACAGGGGCTACGGAAAAACTGTTTTTT.

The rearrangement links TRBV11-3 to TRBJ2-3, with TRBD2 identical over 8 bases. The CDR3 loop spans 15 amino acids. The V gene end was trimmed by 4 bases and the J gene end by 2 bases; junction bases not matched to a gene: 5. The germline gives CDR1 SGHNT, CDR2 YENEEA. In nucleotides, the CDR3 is TGTGCCAGCAGCTACGGGACTAGAAACACAGATACGCAGTATTTT. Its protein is CASSYGTRNTDTQYF.

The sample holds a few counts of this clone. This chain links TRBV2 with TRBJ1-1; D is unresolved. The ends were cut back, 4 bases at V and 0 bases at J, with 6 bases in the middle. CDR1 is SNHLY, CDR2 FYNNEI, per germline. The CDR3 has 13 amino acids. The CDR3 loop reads CASSAQMNTEAFF. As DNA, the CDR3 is TGTGCCAGCAGTGCGCAGATGAACACTGAAGCTTTCTTT.

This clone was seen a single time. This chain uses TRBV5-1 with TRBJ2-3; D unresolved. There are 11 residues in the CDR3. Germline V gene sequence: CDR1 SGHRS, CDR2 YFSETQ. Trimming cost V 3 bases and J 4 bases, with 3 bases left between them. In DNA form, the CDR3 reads TGCGCCAGCAGCTCTTCAGATACGCAGTATTTT. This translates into CASSSSDTQYF. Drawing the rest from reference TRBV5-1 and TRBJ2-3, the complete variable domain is KAGVTQTPRYLIKTRGQQVTLSCSPISGHRSVSWYQQTPGQGLQFLFEYFSETQRNKGNFPGRFSGRQFSNSRSEMNVSTLELGDSALYLCASSSSDTQYFGPGTRLTVL.

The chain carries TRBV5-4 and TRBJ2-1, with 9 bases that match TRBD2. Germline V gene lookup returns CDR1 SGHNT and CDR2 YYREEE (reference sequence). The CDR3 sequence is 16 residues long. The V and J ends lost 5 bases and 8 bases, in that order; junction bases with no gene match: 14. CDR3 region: CASSPQGSGRVYEQFF. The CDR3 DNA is TGTGCCAGCAGTCCACAGGGTAGCGGGAGAGTCTATGAGCAGTTCTTC. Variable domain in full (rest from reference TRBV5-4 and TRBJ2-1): ETGVTQSPTHLIKTRGQQVTLRCSSQSGHNTVSWYQQALGQGPQFIFQYYREEENGRGNFPPRFSGLQFPNYSSELNVNALELDDSALYLCASSPQGSGRVYEQFFGPGTRLTVL.

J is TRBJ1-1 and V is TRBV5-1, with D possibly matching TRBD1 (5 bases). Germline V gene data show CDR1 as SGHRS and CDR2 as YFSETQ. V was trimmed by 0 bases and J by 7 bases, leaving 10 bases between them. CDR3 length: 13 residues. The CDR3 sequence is CASSLVGAGEAFF. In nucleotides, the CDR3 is TGCGCCAGCAGCTTGGTAGGGGCTGGTGAAGCTTTCTTT.

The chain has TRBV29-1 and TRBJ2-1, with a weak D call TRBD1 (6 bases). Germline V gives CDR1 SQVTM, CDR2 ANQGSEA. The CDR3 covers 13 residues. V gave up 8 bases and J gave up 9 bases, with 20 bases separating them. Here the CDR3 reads CSCLENRGGEQFF. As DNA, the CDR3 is TGCAGCTGTCTTGAAAACCGAGGGGGTGAGCAGTTCTTC.

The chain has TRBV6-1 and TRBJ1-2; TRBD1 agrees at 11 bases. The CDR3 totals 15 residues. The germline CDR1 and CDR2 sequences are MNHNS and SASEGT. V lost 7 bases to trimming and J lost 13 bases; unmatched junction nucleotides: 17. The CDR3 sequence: CASTLTGTGGLTPTF. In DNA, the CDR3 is TGTGCCAGCACTCTAACCGGGACAGGGGGTTTAACACCCACCTTC.

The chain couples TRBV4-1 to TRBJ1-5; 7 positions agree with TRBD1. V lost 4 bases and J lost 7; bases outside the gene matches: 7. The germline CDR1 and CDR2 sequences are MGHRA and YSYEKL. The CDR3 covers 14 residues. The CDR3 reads CASSPGGGWQPQHF. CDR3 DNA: TGCGCCAGCAGCCCCGGAGGGGGCTGGCAGCCCCAGCATTTT.

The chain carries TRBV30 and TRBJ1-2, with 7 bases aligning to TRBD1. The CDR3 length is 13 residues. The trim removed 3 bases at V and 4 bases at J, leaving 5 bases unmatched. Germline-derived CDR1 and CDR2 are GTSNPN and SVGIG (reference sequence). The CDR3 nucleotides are TGTGCCTGGAGCCACGGACAGGTCTATGGCTACACCTTC. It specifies CAWSHGQVYGYTF.